The sequence of this T cell receptor (beta chain) was determined in a study of sequential checkpoint blockade in melanoma. The CDR3 totals 12 residues. V trimming: 5 bases; J trimming: 9 bases; junction bases outside the gene matches: 3. Per germline, CDR1 SGDLS and CDR2 YYNGEE. Treatment defined: randomized to nivolumab then ipilimumab (arm A) or the reverse (arm B). This clone is deemed medium-sized. This table comes from immunoSEQ multiplex PCR, and its TCRdb copy is limited to in-frame clones, with some not included. The profile shows some 1,000 clones, less than 20% of them singletons. Sequencing used tumor tissue (inferred from file names), obtained from a patient given nivolumab and ipilimumab in sequence. The TCR originated in a human donor with melanoma. The V and J genes are TRBV9 and TRBJ1-2; TRBD1 aligns across 11 bases. CDR3 DNA: TGTGCCAGCAGGGACAGGGGGCCGAGCTACACCTTC. Its protein is CASRDRGPSYTF.